These 24 T cell receptor beta chains came from one sample sequenced in a study of blood T cell repertoires in COVID-19. This table comes from immunoSEQ multiplex PCR, and its TCRdb copy is limited to in-frame clones, with some not included. The table lists around 250,000 clones, more than 85% of them singletons. Sequences were obtained from PBMCs or T cells enriched from blood (not recorded which). Receptors were obtained from a woman in her thirties who had recovered from COVID-19.

This clone has a single count. The V gene is TRBV29-1, the J gene TRBJ1-1; tentatively, D is TRBD1 (5 bases). The germline gives CDR1 SQVTM, CDR2 ANQGSEA. The V end was cut by 5 bases, the J end by 5 bases, with 15 bases between. There are 13 residues in the CDR3. CDR3 nucleotides: TGCAGCGTTACGACGGGGGGAATGACTGAAGCTTTCTTT. Translating gives CSVTTGGMTEAFF.

The CDR3 sequence is CASSLGYPSGRTPYEQYF. The DNA of the CDR3 is TGTGCCAGCAGCTTGGGCTATCCTAGCGGCCGCACTCCCTACGAGCAGTACTTC. The chain links TRBV5-6 to TRBJ2-7, with TRBD2 matching 7 bases. This CDR3 spans 18 amino acids. After removal of 0 bases from V and 2 bases from J, the junction contained 14 bases not matched to a gene. Germline V CDR1 and CDR2: SGHDT, YYEEEE.

This sequence joins TRBV9 and TRBJ1-2, with D perhaps matching TRBD1 (6 bases). Trimming took 0 bases from V and 3 from J, leaving 12 bases between them. The CDR3 runs 15 residues. Germline CDR1 reads SGDLS; CDR2 reads YYNGEE. This CDR3 is CASSVDQGNDYGYTF. DNA of the CDR3: TGTGCCAGCAGCGTAGACCAGGGGAATGACTATGGCTACACCTTC.

This clone came up once. CDR3 sequence: CASNRDRVNSPLHF. The CDR3 bases are TGTGCCAGCAACAGGGACAGGGTTAACTCACCCCTCCACTTT. The genes are TRBV6-5 and TRBJ1-6, with 9 bases lining up with TRBD1. Germline V gene data show CDR1 as MNHEY and CDR2 as SVGAGI. After removal of 7 bases from V and 10 bases from J, the junction contained 8 bases not matched to a gene. The CDR3 loop spans 14 amino acids.

The CDR3 is CATETGGSTEAFF. CDR3 in DNA: TGTGCCACAGAGACAGGGGGGAGCACTGAAGCTTTCTTT. The chain combines TRBV19 with TRBJ1-1, with 9 nucleotides matching TRBD1. J gave up 4 bases and V 10 bases, and 7 bases lay outside the gene matches. The CDR3 sequence is 13 residues long. The germline V gene encodes CDR1 LNHDA and CDR2 SQIVND (reference sequence).

In its sample, this clone was seen a few times. The chain has TRBV3-1 (or the pseudogene TRBV3-2) and TRBJ1-1; no clear D. This CDR3 contains 13 residues. The germline V and J ends were trimmed by 3 bases and 4 bases, with 9 bases remaining between them. Germline values: CDR1 LGHDT, CDR2 YNNKEL (reference sequence). The CDR3 spells CASSHYVSTEAFF. CDR3 nucleotide sequence: TGTGCCAGCAGCCATTATGTGAGCACTGAAGCTTTCTTT.

V usage is TRBV2 and J usage is TRBJ2-2; tentatively, D is TRBD2 (6 bases). Germline assignment: CDR1 SNHLY and CDR2 FYNNEI. This CDR3 is 15 amino acids long. The ends were cut back, 6 bases at V and 1 base at J, with 12 bases in the middle. DNA for the CDR3: TGTGCCAGCAGCTCCCTTAGCGGGAACACCGGGGAGCTGTTTTTT. Translated: CASSSLSGNTGELFF.

J is TRBJ2-5 and V is TRBV5-5; TRBD2 matches 9 bases. V gave up 5 bases and J gave up 3 bases; unmatched junction bases: 11. The germline CDR1 and CDR2 sequences are SGHKS and YYEKEE (reference sequence). The CDR3 totals 16 residues. This CDR3 reads CASRMTGGRGKETQYF. The CDR3 DNA sequence: TGTGCCAGCAGAATGACGGGCGGGAGGGGGAAAGAGACCCAGTACTTC.

There are a few counts of this clone. The chain is built from TRBV28 and TRBJ2-3; 8 bases line up with TRBD1. CDR1 MDHEN and CDR2 SYDVKM come from the germline V gene. The CDR3 runs 18 residues. With V trimmed by 2 bases and J by 0 bases, 10 bases remained unmatched. The CDR3 spells CASSLGRGLGTSTDTQYF. CDR3 coding DNA: TGTGCCAGCAGTTTAGGCAGGGGGCTCGGTACAAGCACAGATACGCAGTATTTT.

The gene calls are TRBV19 and TRBJ1-3, with TRBD1 matching over 7 bases. Germline V gives CDR1 LNHDA, CDR2 SQIVND (reference sequence). The junction had 5 bases not matched to a gene; V was cut back by 6 bases and J by 3 bases. The CDR3 runs 14 residues. The CDR3 DNA follows: TGTGCCAGTAGCACTGGACAGGTTGGAAACACCATATATTTT. Its protein product is CASSTGQVGNTIYF.

The chain recombines TRBV4-1 with TRBJ2-3; tentatively, D is TRBD1 (5 bases). CDR1 is MGHRA, CDR2 YSYEKL, per germline. Trimming took 0 bases from V and 1 from J, leaving 8 bases between them. This CDR3 region has 15 residues. The CDR3 DNA is TGCGCCAGCAGCCAAGACAGGGTGGGCACAGATACGCAGTATTTT. Translated: CASSQDRVGTDTQYF.

The V gene is TRBV29-1, the J gene TRBJ2-2; 9 nucleotides agree with TRBD1. Germline V gene sequence: CDR1 SQVTM, CDR2 ANQGSEA. With 4 bases clipped from V and 7 bases from J, the junction kept 10 bases outside the gene matches. This CDR3 comprises 15 residues. As DNA, the CDR3 is TGCAGCGTTGGAGAAACAGGGGGCGATGGCGGGGAGCTGTTTTTT. Translating gives CSVGETGGDGGELFF.

This clone was recorded once. The V call is TRBV7-4, the J call TRBJ2-3; D is possibly TRBD2 (5 bases). The CDR3 has 15 amino acids. The V end was cut by 5 bases, the J end by 1 base, with 13 bases between. The germline V gene encodes CDR1 SGHVT and CDR2 SQSDAQ. CDR3 sequence (DNA): TGTGCCAGCAGCACCCGGGGTGCGGGCACAGATACGCAGTATTTT. It is translated as CASSTRGAGTDTQYF. The full variable domain, completed using reference TRBV7-4 and TRBJ2-3, is GAGVSQSPRYKVAKRGRDVALRCDSISGHVTLYWYRQTLGQGSEVLTYSQSDAQRDKSGRPSGRFSAERPERSVSTLKIQRTEQGDSAVYLCASSTRGAGTDTQYFGPGTRLTVL.

V gene TRBV19 combines with J gene TRBJ1-5, with D maybe TRBD1 (6 bases). Germline-derived CDR1 and CDR2 are LNHDA and SQIVND (reference sequence). V lost 5 bases and J lost 7, with 15 bases in between. There are 14 residues in the CDR3. This CDR3 is CASSGSGGSQPQHF. The DNA for the CDR3 is TGTGCCAGTAGTGGTTCGGGGGGCAGCCAGCCCCAGCATTTT. The full variable domain, with the rest looked up from reference TRBV19 and TRBJ1-5, is DGGITQSPKYLFRKEGQNVTLSCEQNLNHDAMYWYRQDPGQGLRLIYYSQIVNDFQKGDIAEGYSVSREKKESFPLTVTSAQKNPTAFYLCASSGSGGSQPQHFGDGTRLSIL.

The CDR3 spells CASSFGQGEAFF. CDR3 in DNA: TGTGCCAGCAGCTTTGGGCAGGGAGAAGCTTTCTTT. This chain joins TRBV7-9 and TRBJ1-1; possible D gene TRBD1, 5 bases. V gave up 3 bases and J gave up 8 bases, with 10 bases separating them. Germline loops: CDR1 SEHNR, CDR2 FQNEAQ (reference sequence). The CDR3 totals 12 residues.

The chain combines TRBV27 with TRBJ1-6; 7 positions match TRBD1. The CDR3 is 16 amino acids. The germline gives CDR1 MNHEY, CDR2 SMNVEV (reference sequence). V was pared by 2 bases and J by 8 bases, with 9 bases of the junction left unmatched. CDR3 sequence (DNA): TGTGCCAGCAGTTTAGGACAGGTCGTCCCTTATTCACCCCTCCACTTT. It encodes CASSLGQVVPYSPLHF.

The chain joins TRBV28 to TRBJ1-1; 9 bases are shared with TRBD1. The germline V gene has CDR1 MDHEN and CDR2 SYDVKM. The V and J ends lost 2 bases and 10 bases, in that order; junction bases with no gene match: 11. This CDR3 has 15 residues. The CDR3 spells CASSLPPQPDRGAFF. The CDR3 nucleotides read TGTGCCAGCAGTTTACCCCCCCAGCCGGACAGGGGAGCTTTCTTT.

The chain has TRBV2 and TRBJ1-6; 9 nucleotides align to TRBD1. The trim removed 6 bases at V and 6 bases at J, leaving 6 bases unmatched. This CDR3 spans 15 amino acids. CDR1 is SNHLY, CDR2 FYNNEI, per germline. As DNA, the CDR3 is TGTGCCAGCAGGGGGACAGGGTTTGGTAATTCACCCCTCCACTTT. Residues: CASRGTGFGNSPLHF.

This clone appeared a single time. The chain recombines TRBV6-2 or TRBV6-3 with TRBJ2-7; 11 nucleotides align to TRBD2. V was pared by 6 bases and J by 2 bases, with 6 bases of the junction left unmatched. The CDR3 has 15 amino acids. In germline, CDR1 is MNHEY, CDR2 SVGEGT. CDR3 sequence reads: CASSLSSGRTYEQYF. The CDR3 DNA sequence: TGTGCCAGCAGCCTCTCTAGCGGGAGGACCTACGAGCAGTACTTC.

The CDR3 spells CASNGGGTGELFF. As DNA, the CDR3 is TGTGCCAGTAATGGCGGGGGGACCGGGGAGCTGTTTTTT. V is TRBV19 and J is TRBJ2-2; the match to TRBD2 covers 8 bases. The trim removed 7 bases at V and 5 bases at J, leaving 3 bases unmatched. Germline V CDR1 and CDR2: LNHDA, SQIVND (reference sequence). This CDR3 is 13 amino acids long.

The chain is built from TRBV7-9 and TRBJ1-2, with D possibly being TRBD1 (5 bases). The CDR3 consists of 15 residues. Trimming pared 4 bases from V and 2 bases from J, leaving 14 bases between. CDR1 is SEHNR and CDR2 is FQNEAQ in the germline V gene (reference sequence). The CDR3, as DNA: TGTGCCAGCAGCTCTACACAATACAGGAACTATGGCTACACCTTC. This encodes CASSSTQYRNYGYTF.

This chain uses TRBV19 with TRBJ1-4; 10 bases are shared with TRBD1. Losses at the gene ends were 7 bases for V and 2 bases for J; bases not matched to a gene: 4. CDR1 LNHDA and CDR2 SQIVND come from the germline V gene (reference sequence). The CDR3 spans 15 residues. The CDR3 coding sequence is TGTGCCAGTACCCGACAGGGGGCGACTAATGAAAAACTGTTTTTT. It specifies CASTRQGATNEKLFF.

The chain couples TRBV4-2 to TRBJ2-2, with 7 bases aligning to TRBD1. Germline V lookup: CDR1 LGHNA, CDR2 YNFKEQ. V gave up 3 bases and J gave up 1 base; unmatched junction bases: 8. The CDR3 has 17 amino acids. CDR3 in amino acids: CASSHVYRGENTGELFF. CDR3 in DNA: TGTGCCAGCAGCCACGTTTACAGGGGAGAGAACACCGGGGAGCTGTTTTTT.

The chain links TRBV5-6 to TRBJ1-5; 7 bases are a match to TRBD1. The CDR3 runs to 13 residues. V was clipped by 4 bases and J by 9 bases; unmatched bases: 7. Germline CDR1 is SGHDT and CDR2 is YYEEEE. In DNA, the CDR3 is TGTGCCAGCAGCGGGACAGCCTCGGGGCCCCAGCATTTT. It specifies CASSGTASGPQHF.